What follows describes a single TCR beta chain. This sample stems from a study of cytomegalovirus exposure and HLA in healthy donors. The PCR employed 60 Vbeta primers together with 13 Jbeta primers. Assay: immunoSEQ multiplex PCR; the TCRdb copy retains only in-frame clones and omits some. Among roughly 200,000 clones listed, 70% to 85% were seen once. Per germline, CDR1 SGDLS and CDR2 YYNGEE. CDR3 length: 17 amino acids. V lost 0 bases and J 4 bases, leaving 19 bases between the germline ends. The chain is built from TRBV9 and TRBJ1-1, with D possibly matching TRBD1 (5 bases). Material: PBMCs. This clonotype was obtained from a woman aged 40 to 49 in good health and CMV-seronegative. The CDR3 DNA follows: TGTGCCAGCAGCGTAGATTCCGGAGCAGGGATAATCACTGAAGCTTTCTTT. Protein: CASSVDSGAGIITEAFF.